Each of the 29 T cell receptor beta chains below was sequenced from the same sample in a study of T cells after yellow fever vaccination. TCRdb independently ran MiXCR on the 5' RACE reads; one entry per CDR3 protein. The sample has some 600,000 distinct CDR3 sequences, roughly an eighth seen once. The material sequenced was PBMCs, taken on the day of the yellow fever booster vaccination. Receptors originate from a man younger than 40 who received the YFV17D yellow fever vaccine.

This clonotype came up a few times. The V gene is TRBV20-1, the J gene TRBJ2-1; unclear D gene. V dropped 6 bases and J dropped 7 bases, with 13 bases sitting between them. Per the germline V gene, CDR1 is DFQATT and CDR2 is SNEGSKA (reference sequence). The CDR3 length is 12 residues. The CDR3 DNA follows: TGCAGTGCCCACCCCACCCTAAATGAGCAGTTCTTC. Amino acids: CSAHPTLNEQFF.

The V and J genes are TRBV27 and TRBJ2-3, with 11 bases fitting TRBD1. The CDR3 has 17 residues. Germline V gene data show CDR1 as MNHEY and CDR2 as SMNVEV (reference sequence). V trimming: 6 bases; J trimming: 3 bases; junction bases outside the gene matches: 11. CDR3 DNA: TGTGCCAGCAGCAACCTGGGACAGGGGGTCTGGACAGATACGCAGTATTTT. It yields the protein CASSNLGQGVWTDTQYF.

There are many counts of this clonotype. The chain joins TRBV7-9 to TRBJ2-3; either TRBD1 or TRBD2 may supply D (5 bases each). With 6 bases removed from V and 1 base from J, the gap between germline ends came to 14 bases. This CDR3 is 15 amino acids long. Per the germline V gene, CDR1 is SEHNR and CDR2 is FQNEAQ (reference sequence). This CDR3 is CASSPGLGGTDTQYF. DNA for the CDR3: TGTGCCAGCAGTCCGGGCCTGGGGGGCACAGATACGCAGTATTTT.

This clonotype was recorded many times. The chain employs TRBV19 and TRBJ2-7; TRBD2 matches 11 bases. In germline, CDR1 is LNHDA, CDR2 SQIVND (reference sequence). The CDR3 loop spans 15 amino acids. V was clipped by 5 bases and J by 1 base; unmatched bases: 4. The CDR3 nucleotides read TGTGCCAGTAGTCGACTAGCGGGATCGTCCTACGAGCAGTACTTC. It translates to CASSRLAGSSYEQYF.

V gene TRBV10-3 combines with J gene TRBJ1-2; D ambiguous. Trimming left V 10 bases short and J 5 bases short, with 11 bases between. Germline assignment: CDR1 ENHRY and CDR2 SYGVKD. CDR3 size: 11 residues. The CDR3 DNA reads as TGTGCCAAGTCGGACGGATATGGCTACACCTTC. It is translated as CAKSDGYGYTF.

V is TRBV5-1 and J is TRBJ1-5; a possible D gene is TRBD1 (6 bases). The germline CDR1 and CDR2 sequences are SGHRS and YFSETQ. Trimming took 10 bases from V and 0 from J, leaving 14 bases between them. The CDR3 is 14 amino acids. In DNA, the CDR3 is TGCGCCGACCGGGACAATTATAGCAATCAGCCCCAGCATTTT. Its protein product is CADRDNYSNQPQHF.

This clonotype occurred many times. The CDR3 bases are TGTGCCAGCAGCGTAGATGATCCTAACTACAATGAGCAGTTCTTC. Translation: CASSVDDPNYNEQFF. The gene calls are TRBV9 and TRBJ2-1; D is unclear. V lost 0 bases and J lost 3, with 10 bases in between. The CDR3 loop spans 15 amino acids. Germline assignment: CDR1 SGDLS and CDR2 YYNGEE.

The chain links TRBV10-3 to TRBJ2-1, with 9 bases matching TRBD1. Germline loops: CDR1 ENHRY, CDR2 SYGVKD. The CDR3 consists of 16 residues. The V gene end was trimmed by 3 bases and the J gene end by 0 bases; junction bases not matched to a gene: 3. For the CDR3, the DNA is TGTGCCATCAGTGACCCGGACAGGGGCTCCTACAATGAGCAGTTCTTC. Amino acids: CAISDPDRGSYNEQFF.

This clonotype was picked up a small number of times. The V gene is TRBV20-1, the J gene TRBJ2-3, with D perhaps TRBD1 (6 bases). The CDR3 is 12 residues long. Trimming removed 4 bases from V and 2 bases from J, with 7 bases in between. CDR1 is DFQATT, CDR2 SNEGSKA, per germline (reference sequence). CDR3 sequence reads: CSANRDTDTQYF. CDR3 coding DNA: TGCAGTGCTAACAGGGACACAGATACGCAGTATTTT.

In DNA, the CDR3 is TGTGCCAGCACCCATGGGATCAATGAGCAGTTCTTC. It is translated as CASTHGINEQFF. V usage is TRBV6-2 or TRBV6-3 and J usage is TRBJ2-1; D remains unclear. The CDR3 loop spans 12 amino acids. Trimming pared 7 bases from V and 6 bases from J, leaving 10 bases between. Germline V gene data show CDR1 as MNHEY and CDR2 as SVGEGT.

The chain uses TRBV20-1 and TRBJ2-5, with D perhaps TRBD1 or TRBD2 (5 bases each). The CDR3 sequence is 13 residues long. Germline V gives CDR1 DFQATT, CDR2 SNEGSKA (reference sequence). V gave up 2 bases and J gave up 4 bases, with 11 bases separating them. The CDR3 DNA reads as TGCAGTGCTAGAAGCAGGGACGGAGAGACCCAGTACTTC. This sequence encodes CSARSRDGETQYF.

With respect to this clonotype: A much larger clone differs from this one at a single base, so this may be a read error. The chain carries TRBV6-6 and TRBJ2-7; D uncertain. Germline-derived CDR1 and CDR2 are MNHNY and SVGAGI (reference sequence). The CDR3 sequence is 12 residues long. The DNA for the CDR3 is TGTGCCGGCAGTCCCGCGATCTACGAGCAGTACTTC. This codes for CAGSPAIYEQYF.

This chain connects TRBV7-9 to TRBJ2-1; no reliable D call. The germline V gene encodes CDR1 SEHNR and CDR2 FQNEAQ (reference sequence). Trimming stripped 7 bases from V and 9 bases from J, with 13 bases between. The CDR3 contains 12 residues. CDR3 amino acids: CASINDRIEQFF. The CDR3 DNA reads TGTGCCAGCATCAATGACCGTATTGAGCAGTTCTTC. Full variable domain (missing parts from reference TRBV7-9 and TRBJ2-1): DTGVSQNPRHKITKRGQNVTFRCDPISEHNRLYWYRQTLGQGPEFLTYFQNEAQLEKSRLLSDRFSAERPKGSFSTLEIQRTEQGDSAMYLCASINDRIEQFFGPGTRLTVL.

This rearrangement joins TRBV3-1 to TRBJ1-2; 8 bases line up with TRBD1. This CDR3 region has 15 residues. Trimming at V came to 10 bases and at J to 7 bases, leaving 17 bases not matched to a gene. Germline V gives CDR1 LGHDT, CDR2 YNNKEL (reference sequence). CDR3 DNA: TGTGCCACCTGCCCTGTAATGACAGGGGATTCTGGCTACACCTTC. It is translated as CATCPVMTGDSGYTF.

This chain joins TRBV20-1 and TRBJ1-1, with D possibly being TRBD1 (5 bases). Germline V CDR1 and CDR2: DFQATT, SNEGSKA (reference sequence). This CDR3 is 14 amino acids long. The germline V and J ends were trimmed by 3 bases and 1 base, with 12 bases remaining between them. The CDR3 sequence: CSASRTSGNTEAFF. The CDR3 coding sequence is TGCAGTGCTAGCCGGACATCGGGGAACACTGAAGCTTTCTTT.

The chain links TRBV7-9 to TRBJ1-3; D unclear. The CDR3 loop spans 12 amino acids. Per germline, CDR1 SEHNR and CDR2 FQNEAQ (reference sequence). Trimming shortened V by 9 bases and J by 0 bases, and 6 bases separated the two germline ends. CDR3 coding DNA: TGTGCCAGTGGCAGCTCTGGAAACACCATATATTTT. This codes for CASGSSGNTIYF.

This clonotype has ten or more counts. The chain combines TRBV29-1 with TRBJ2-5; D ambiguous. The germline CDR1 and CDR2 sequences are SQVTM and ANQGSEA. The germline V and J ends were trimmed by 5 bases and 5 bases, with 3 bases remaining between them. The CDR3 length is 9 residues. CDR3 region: CSVWETQYF. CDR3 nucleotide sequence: TGCAGCGTTTGGGAGACCCAGTACTTC.

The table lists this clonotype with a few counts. The CDR3 sequence is CASSLWGQGIANTEAFF. The CDR3 DNA is TGCGCCAGCAGCTTGTGGGGACAGGGAATAGCGAACACTGAAGCTTTCTTT. The chain is built from TRBV5-1 and TRBJ1-1, with 9 bases matching TRBD1. Per the germline V gene, CDR1 is SGHRS and CDR2 is YFSETQ. V lost 1 base to trimming and J lost 1 base; unmatched junction nucleotides: 8. The CDR3 loop spans 17 amino acids.

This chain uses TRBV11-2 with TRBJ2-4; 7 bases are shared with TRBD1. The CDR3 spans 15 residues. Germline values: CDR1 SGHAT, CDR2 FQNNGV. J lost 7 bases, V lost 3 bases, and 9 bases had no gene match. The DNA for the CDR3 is TGTGCCAGCAGCTTCCCTAGACAGGGTGTGAACATTCAGTACTTC. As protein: CASSFPRQGVNIQYF.

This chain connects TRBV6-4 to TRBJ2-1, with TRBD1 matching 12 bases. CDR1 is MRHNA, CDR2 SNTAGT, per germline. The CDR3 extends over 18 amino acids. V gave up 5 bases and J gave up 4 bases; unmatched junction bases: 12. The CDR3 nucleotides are TGTGCCAGCAGTCGACACAGGGACAGGGGGCGATCTTACAATGAGCAGTTCTTC. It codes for CASSRHRDRGRSYNEQFF.

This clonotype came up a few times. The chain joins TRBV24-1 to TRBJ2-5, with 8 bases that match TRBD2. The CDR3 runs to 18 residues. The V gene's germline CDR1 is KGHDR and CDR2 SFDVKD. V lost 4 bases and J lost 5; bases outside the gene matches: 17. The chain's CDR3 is CATSDSSASGRGGETQYF. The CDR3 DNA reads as TGTGCCACCAGTGACTCATCGGCCAGCGGGAGAGGAGGTGAGACCCAGTACTTC.

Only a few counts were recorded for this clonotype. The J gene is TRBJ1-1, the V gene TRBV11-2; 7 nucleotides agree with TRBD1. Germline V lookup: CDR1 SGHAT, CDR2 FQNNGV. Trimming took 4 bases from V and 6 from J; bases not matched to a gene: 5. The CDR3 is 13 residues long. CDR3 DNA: TGTGCCAGCAGCTATACAGGGGCCCCTGAAGCTTTCTTT. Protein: CASSYTGAPEAFF.

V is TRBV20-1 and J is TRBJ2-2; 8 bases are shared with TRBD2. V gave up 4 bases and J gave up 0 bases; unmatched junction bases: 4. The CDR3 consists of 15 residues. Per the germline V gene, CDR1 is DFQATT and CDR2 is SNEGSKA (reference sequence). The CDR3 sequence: CSAKLAGTNTGELFF. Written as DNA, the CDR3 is TGCAGTGCTAAATTAGCGGGAACGAACACCGGGGAGCTGTTTTTT.

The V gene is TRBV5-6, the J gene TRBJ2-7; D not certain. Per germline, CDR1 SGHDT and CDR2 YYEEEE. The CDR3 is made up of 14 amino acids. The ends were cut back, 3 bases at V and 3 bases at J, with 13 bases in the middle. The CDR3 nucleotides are TGTGCCAGCAGCTCTATTCAGAGAGTCTACGAGCAGTACTTC. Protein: CASSSIQRVYEQYF.

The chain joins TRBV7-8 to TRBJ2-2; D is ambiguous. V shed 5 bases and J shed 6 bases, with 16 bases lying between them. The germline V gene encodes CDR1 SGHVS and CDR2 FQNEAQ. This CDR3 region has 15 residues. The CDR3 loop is CASSPRAMLPGELFF. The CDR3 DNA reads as TGTGCCAGCAGCCCACGGGCCATGTTGCCCGGGGAGCTGTTTTTT.

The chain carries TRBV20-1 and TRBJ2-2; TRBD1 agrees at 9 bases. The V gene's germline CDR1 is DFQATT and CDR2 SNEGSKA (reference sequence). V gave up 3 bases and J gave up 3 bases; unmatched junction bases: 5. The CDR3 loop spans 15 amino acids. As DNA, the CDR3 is TGCAGTGCTAGGGGAAGACAGGGGGACACCGGGGAGCTGTTTTTT. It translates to CSARGRQGDTGELFF.

CDR3 in amino acids: CSARQGNYEQYF. The DNA of the CDR3 is TGCAGTGCTCGGCAGGGAAACTACGAGCAGTACTTC. The rearrangement links TRBV20-1 to TRBJ2-7; perhaps TRBD1 as D (5 bases). The CDR3 covers 12 residues. Deletions cut 5 bases from V and 3 bases from J, with 11 bases between. Germline CDR1 reads DFQATT; CDR2 reads SNEGSKA (reference sequence).

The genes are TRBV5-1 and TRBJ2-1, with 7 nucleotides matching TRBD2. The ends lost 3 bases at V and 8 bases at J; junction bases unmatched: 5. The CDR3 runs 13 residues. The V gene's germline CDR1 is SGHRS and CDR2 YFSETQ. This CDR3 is CASSYGGRDEQFF. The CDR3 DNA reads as TGCGCCAGCAGCTACGGGGGGAGGGATGAGCAGTTCTTC.

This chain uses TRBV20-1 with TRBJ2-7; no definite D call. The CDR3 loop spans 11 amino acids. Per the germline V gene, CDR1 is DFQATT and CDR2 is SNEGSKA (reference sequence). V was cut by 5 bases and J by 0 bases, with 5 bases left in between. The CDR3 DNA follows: TGCAGTGCTGAAAACTCCTACGAGCAGTACTTC. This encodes CSAENSYEQYF.